This TCR beta chain was recorded in a study of lymphopenia after photon versus proton radiotherapy. General observations from the study: Only patients who died were analyzed for survival; proton advantage is unproven.

CDR3 length: 14 amino acids. The V gene's germline CDR1 is SGHDN and CDR2 FVKESK. V shed 3 bases and J shed 3 bases, with 11 bases lying between them. For this clone: What it binds is unknown.

The data were produced by immunoSEQ multiplex PCR, yet TCRdb's version contains in-frame clones alone and is incomplete. This sample has about 70,000 clones, with over 70% found just once. The specimen was peripheral blood, collected from a patient treated with proton-based radiotherapy. This chain connects TRBV14 to TRBJ1-1, with D tentatively TRBD1 (5 bases). The sequence was obtained from a man aged 80 or over with esophageal cancer. The CDR3 DNA reads TGTGCCAGCAGCCAGTTCAGAGGGGACACTGAAGCTTTCTTT. This sequence encodes CASSQFRGDTEAFF.